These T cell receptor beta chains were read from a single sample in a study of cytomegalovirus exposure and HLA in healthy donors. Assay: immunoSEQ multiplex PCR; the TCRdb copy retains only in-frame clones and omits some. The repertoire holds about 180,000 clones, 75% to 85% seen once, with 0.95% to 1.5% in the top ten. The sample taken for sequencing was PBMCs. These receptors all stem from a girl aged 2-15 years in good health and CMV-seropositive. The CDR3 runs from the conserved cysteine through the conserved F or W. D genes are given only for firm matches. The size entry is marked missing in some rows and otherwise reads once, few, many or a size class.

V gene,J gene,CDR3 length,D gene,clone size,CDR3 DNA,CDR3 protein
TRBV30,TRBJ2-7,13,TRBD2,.,TGTGCCTGGTCTCTAGCGGGAGGCCACGAGCAGTACTTC,CAWSLAGGHEQYF
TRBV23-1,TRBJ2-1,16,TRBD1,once,TGCGCCAGCCGAGGGGGCTGGGCAGAAAACCACAATGAGCAGTTCTTC,CASRGGWAENHNEQFF
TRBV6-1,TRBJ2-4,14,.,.,TGTGCCGGCTGGGTTAGCTTAGACAAAAACATTCAGTACTTC,CAGWVSLDKNIQYF
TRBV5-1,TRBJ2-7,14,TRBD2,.,TGCGCCAGCAGCCGTCAGCGGGGCGCCTACGAGCAGTACTTC,CASSRQRGAYEQYF
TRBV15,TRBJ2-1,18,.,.,TGTGCCACCAGCAGAACACCCAGGGCAGGAATTCTCTACAATGAGCAGTTCTTC,CATSRTPRAGILYNEQFF
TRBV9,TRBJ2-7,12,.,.,TGTGCCAGCAGCGTGGCCGCCAGCGAGCAGTACTTC,CASSVAASEQYF
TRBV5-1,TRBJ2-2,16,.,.,TGCGCCAGCAGCTTGTCCGTCAACCAGGGCACCGGGGAGCTGTTTTTT,CASSLSVNQGTGELFF
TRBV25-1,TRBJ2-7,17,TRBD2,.,TGTGCCAGCAGTGAGGTCCAGCGGGAGAAGGGGAGCTACGAGCAGTACTTC,CASSEVQREKGSYEQYF
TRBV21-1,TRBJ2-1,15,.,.,TGTGCCAGCAGCACAGCCGGACAGTCCTACAATGAGCAGTTCTTC,CASSTAGQSYNEQFF
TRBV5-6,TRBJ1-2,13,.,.,TGTGCCAGCAGCGGCAGAATTAACTATGGCTACACCTTC,CASSGRINYGYTF
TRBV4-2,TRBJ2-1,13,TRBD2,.,TGTGCCAGCAGCCAAGATGTGTCGGGGGGGCAGTTCTTC,CASSQDVSGGQFF
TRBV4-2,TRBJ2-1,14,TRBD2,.,TGTGCCAGCAGAGCGGGGGGCCACCACAATGAGCAGTTCTTC,CASRAGGHHNEQFF
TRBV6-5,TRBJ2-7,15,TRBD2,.,TGTGCCAGCAGTTACTCTAGCGGGGGGGCCTACGAGCAGTACTTC,CASSYSSGGAYEQYF
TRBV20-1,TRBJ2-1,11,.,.,TGCAGTGTCACAGGCGGAAATGAGCAGTTCTTC,CSVTGGNEQFF
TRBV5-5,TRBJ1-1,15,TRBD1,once,TGTGCCAGCAGCGGAGGACAGGGTTGGGTCACTGAAGCTTTCTTT,CASSGGQGWVTEAFF
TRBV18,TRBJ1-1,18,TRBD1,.,TGTGCCAGCTCACGAGGGACAGGGGCGATACGAACAGAAACTGAAGCTTTCTTT,CASSRGTGAIRTETEAFF
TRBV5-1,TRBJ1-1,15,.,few,TGCGCCAGCAGCCCCTGGGGGGATGAGAACACTGAAGCTTTCTTT,CASSPWGDENTEAFF
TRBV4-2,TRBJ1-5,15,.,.,TGTGCCAGCAGCCAAGATACCAGTAGCAATCAGCCCCAGCATTTT,CASSQDTSSNQPQHF
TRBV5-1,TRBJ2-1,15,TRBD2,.,TGCGCCAGCAGCTTGGGACTAGCGGCACCCGAGGGGCAGTTCTTC,CASSLGLAAPEGQFF
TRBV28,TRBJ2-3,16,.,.,TGTGCCAGCAGTCCCACGAGCCTGAGTTGGACAGATACGCAGTATTTT,CASSPTSLSWTDTQYF
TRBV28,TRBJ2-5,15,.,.,TGTGCCAGCAGTTTATACCGGCGAGGGGGAGAGACCCAGTACTTC,CASSLYRRGGETQYF
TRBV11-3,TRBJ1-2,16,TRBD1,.,TGTGCCAGCAGCCTGACAGGGAGGTCAGTCTTCTATGGCTACACCTTC,CASSLTGRSVFYGYTF
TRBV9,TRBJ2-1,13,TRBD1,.,TGTGCCAGCAGCTTCCGACAGGGGAATGAGCAGTTCTTC,CASSFRQGNEQFF
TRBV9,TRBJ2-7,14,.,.,TGTGCCAGCAGCGTAGGTTCAGGGGCGCAGGAGCAGTACTTC,CASSVGSGAQEQYF
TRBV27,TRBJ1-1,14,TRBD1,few,TGTGCCAGCAGTTTAGCAGGGGGGAACACTGAAGCTTTCTTT,CASSLAGGNTEAFF
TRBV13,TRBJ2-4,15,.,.,TGTGCCAGCAGCTCTCAAAGGGGTAGCGGAAACATTCAGTACTTC,CASSSQRGSGNIQYF
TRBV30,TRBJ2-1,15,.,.,TGTGCCTGGAGTGTGGGCGGGCGGTACTACAATGAGCAGTTCTTC,CAWSVGGRYYNEQFF
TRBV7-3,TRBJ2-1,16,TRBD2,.,TGTGCCAGCAGCCAAACGGGACTAGCGGACTACAATGAGCAGTTCTTC,CASSQTGLADYNEQFF
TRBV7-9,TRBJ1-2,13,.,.,TGTGCCAGCAGCTTTGGCATTAACTATGGCTACACCTTC,CASSFGINYGYTF
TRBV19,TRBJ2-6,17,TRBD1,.,TGTGCCAGTAGTATGGGACAGGGCTTGACTGGGGCCAACGTCCTGACTTTC,CASSMGQGLTGANVLTF
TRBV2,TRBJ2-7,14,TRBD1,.,TGTGCCAGCAGTCCCCCGGACAGGGGCCGCGAGCAGTACTTC,CASSPPDRGREQYF
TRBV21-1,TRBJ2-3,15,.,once,TGTGCCAGCAGCATGGCGGGAGTCGGCACAGATACGCAGTATTTT,CASSMAGVGTDTQYF
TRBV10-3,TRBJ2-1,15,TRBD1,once,TGTGCCGCCGGAGCCCGGGACAGCTCCTACAATGAGCAGTTCTTC,CAAGARDSSYNEQFF
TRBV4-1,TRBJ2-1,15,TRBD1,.,TGCGCCAGCAGCCAAGATCGGACAGGGGGCGGAAAGCAGTTCTTC,CASSQDRTGGGKQFF
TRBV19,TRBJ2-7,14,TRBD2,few,TGTGCCAGTAGTGGTAGCGGGAGCTCCTACGAGCAGTACTTC,CASSGSGSSYEQYF
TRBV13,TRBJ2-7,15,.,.,TGTGCCAGCAGCCCCCCGACTAGGCCTTCCTACGAGCAGTACTTC,CASSPPTRPSYEQYF
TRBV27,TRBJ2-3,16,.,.,TGTGCCAGCAGTTTGGCGAGACACCTTCTCACAGATACGCAGTATTTT,CASSLARHLLTDTQYF
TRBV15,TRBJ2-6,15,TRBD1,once,TGTGCCACCAGCAGACAGGGGGCTGGGGCCAACGTCCTGACTTTC,CATSRQGAGANVLTF
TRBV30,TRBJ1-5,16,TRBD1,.,TGTGCCTGGAGGCCTTGGGGGACAGGGGGATCGCAGCCCCAGCATTTT,CAWRPWGTGGSQPQHF
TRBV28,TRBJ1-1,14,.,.,TGTGCCAGCAGACCCCCGGGGGATAACACTGAAGCTTTCTTT,CASRPPGDNTEAFF
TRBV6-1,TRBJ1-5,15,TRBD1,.,TGTGCCAGCAGGGAACAGGGGGCAGGGGGTCAGCCCCAGCATTTT,CASREQGAGGQPQHF
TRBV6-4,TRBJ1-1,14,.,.,TGTGCCAGCAGTGACTCTTCAGTGAACACTGAAGCTTTCTTT,CASSDSSVNTEAFF
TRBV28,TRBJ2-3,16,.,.,TGTGCCAGCAGTCAACTTTGGGGCCCAGGTACGGATACGCAGTATTTT,CASSQLWGPGTDTQYF
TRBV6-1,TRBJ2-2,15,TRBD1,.,TGTGCCAGCAGAAGACAGGGTAGTAGCACCGGGGAGCTGTTTTTT,CASRRQGSSTGELFF
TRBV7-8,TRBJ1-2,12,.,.,TGTGCCAGCAGCTTAACTTCAACGGGCTACACCTTC,CASSLTSTGYTF
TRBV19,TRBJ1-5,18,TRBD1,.,TGTGCCAGTAGTCTCACCCCGGGACAGGGGGTAGTTTTTCAGCCCCAGCATTTT,CASSLTPGQGVVFQPQHF
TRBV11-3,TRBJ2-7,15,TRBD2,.,TGTGCCAGCAGCTTAGCGGGAGGGCCGGTGGGCGAGCAGTACTTC,CASSLAGGPVGEQYF
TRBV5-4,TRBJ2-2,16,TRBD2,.,TGTGCCAGCAGCTTCGGAGGCGGGAGGGCCCCCGGGGAGCTGTTTTTT,CASSFGGGRAPGELFF
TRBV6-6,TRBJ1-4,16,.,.,TGTGCCAGCAGACCCCAAACAGGGTCAGGAGGTGAAAAACTGTTTTTT,CASRPQTGSGGEKLFF
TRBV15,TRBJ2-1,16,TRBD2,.,TGTGCCACCAGCAGGGCCCGTAACGGGGGGAACAATGAGCAGTTCTTC,CATSRARNGGNNEQFF
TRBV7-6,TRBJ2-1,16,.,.,TGTGCCAGCAGCCCCAGCGGGCGGACTATCTACAATGAGCAGTTCTTC,CASSPSGRTIYNEQFF
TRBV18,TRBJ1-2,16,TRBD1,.,TGTGCCAGCTCACGCCCCGGGACAGGGGGCGCCTATGGCTACACCTTC,CASSRPGTGGAYGYTF
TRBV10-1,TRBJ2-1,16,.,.,TGCGCCAGCAGTGTGCGACAAAGAGGAGGGCACAATGAGCAGTTCTTC,CASSVRQRGGHNEQFF
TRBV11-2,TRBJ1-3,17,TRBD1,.,TGTGCCAGCAGCTTAGGATGGGGACAGGGAGCCGGAAACACCATATATTTT,CASSLGWGQGAGNTIYF
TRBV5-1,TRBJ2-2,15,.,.,TGCGCCAGCAGCTTGGCCCTCAGGGATAGCGGGGAGCTGTTTTTT,CASSLALRDSGELFF